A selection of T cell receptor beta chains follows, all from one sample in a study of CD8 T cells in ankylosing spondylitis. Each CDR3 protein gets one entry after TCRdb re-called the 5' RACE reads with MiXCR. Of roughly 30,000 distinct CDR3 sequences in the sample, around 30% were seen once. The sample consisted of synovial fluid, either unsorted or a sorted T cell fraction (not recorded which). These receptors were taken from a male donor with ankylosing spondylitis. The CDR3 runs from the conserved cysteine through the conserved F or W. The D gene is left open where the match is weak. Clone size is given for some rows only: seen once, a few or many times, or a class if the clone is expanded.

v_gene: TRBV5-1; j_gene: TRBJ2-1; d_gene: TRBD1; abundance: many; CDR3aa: CASSAGQGRLINEQFF; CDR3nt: TGCGCCAGCAGCGCCGGACAGGGAAGATTGATCAATGAGCAGTTCTTC
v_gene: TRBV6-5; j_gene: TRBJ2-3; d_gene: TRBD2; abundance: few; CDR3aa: CASSYSRFSGSSDTQYF; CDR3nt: TGTGCCAGCAGTTACTCGAGGTTTAGCGGGAGTTCGGATACGCAGTATTTT
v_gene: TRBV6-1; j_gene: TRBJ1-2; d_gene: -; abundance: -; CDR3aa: CASSEASTLTSFVYGYTF; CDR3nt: TGTGCCAGCAGTGAAGCTTCCACCTTGACCAGCTTTGTCTATGGCTACACCTTC
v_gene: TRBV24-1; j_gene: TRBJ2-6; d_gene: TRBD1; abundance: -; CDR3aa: CATSDFPGTGGAGANVLTF; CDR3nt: TGTGCCACCAGTGATTTTCCGGGGACAGGGGGCGCTGGGGCCAACGTCCTGACTTTC
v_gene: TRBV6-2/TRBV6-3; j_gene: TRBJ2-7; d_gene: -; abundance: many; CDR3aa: CASSYSDTYEQYF; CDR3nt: TGTGCCAGCAGTTACTCGGACACCTACGAGCAGTACTTC
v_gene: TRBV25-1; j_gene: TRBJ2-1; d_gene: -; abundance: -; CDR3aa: CASSPQRAYNEQFF; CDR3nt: TGTGCCAGCAGCCCCCAGCGGGCCTACAATGAGCAGTTCTTC
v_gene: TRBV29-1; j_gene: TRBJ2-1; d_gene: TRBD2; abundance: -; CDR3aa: CSVEDPGLGTANEQFF; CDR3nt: TGCAGCGTTGAAGACCCCGGACTAGGGACGGCCAATGAGCAGTTCTTC
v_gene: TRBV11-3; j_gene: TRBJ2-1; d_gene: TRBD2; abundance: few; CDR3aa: CASSFTSSGSTEQFF; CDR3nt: TGTGCCAGCAGCTTTACTTCTAGCGGTTCTACGGAGCAGTTCTTC
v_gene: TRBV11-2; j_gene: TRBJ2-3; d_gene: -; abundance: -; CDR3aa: CASSWTVGDTQYF; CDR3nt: TGTGCCAGCAGCTGGACCGTCGGGGATACGCAGTATTTT
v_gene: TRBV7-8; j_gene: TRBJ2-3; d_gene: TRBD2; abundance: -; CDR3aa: CASSLAGLAELDTQYF; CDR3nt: TGTGCCAGCAGCTTAGCCGGACTAGCGGAGTTAGATACGCAGTATTTT
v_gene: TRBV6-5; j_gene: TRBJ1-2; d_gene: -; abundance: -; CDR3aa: CASSYSPGSLYYGYTF; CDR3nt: TGTGCCAGCAGTTACTCACCAGGGAGTCTTTACTATGGCTACACCTTC
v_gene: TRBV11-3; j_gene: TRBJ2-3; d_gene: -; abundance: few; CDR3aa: CASSLVPTDTQYF; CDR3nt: TGTGCCAGCAGCTTAGTTCCCACAGATACGCAGTATTTT
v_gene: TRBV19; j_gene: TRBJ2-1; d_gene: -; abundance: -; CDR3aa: CASIGRGDNEQFF; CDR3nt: TGTGCCAGTATTGGCAGGGGCGACAATGAGCAGTTCTTC
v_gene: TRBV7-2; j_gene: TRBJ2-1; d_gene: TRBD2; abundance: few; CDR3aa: CASRSGLAKYNEQFF; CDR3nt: TGTGCCAGCAGGTCGGGACTAGCGAAATACAATGAGCAGTTCTTC
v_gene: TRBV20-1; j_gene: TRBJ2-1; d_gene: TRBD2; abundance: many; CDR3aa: CSARDRRGESYPNEQFF; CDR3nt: TGCAGTGCTAGAGATCGCCGGGGGGAGTCCTATCCCAACGAGCAGTTCTTC
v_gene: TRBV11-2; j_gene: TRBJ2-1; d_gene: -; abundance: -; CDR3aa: CASSLRGTYGNEQSF; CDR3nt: TGTGCCAGCAGCTTACGTGGGACATACGGCAATGAGCAGTCCTTC
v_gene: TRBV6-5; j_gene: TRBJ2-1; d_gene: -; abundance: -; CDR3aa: CASSSLTGTRNEQFF; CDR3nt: TGTGCCAGCAGTTCCCTGACCGGGACAAGGAACGAGCAGTTCTTC
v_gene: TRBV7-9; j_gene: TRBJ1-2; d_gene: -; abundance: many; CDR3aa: CASSWVGGNGYTF; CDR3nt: TGTGCCAGCAGCTGGGTCGGGGGGAATGGCTACACCTTC
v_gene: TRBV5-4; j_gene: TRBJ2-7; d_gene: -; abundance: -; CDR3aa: CASSDDSPYEQYF; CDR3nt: TGTGCCAGCAGCGACGACTCTCCCTACGAGCAGTACTTC
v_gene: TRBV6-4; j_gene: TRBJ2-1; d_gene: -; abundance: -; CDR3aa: CASSEGSGGDEQFF; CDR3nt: TGTGCCAGCAGTGAAGGCTCCGGGGGCGATGAGCAGTTCTTC
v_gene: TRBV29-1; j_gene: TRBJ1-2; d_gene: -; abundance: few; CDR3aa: CSVEHRNTLYGYTF; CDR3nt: TGCAGCGTTGAGCACAGGAATACGCTCTATGGCTACACCTTC
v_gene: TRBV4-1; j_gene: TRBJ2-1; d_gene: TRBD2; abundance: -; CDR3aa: CASSQTSESYNEQFF; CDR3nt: TGCGCCAGCAGCCAGACTAGCGAGTCCTACAATGAGCAGTTCTTC
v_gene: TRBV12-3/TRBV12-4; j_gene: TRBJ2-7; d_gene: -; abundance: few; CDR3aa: CASSSKYEQYF; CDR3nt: TGTGCCAGCAGCTCCAAGTACGAGCAGTACTTC
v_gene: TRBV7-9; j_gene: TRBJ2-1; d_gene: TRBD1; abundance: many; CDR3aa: CASSPDRDEQFF; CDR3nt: TGTGCCAGCAGCCCAGACAGGGACGAGCAGTTCTTC
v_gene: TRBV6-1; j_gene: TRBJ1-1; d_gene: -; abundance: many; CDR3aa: CASSEWGNTEAFF; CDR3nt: TGTGCCAGCAGTGAATGGGGGAACACTGAAGCTTTCTTT
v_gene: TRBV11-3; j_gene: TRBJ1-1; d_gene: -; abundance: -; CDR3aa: CASSSRHEGTEAFF; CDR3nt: TGTGCCAGCAGCTCGCGTCACGAGGGCACTGAAGCTTTCTTT